These 15 T cell receptor beta chains came from one sample sequenced in a study of control samples from healthy donors and cancer patients. The protocol was immunoSEQ multiplex PCR, while the TCRdb copy is restricted to in-frame clones and leaves out a portion. The sample consists of over 85,000 clones, roughly 94% of them appearing once. The sequenced sample was blood. These receptors all stem from a woman aged 18-35 years in good health.

V is TRBV19 and J is TRBJ1-1; D gene ambiguous. Trimming left V 0 bases short and J 2 bases short, with 4 bases between. CDR1 and CDR2 from the germline V gene are LNHDA and SQIVND (reference sequence). The length of the CDR3 is 13 residues. CDR3 sequence: CASSIDLNTEAFF. For the CDR3, the DNA is TGTGCCAGTAGTATAGATCTAAACACTGAAGCTTTCTTT.

V gene TRBV18 combines with J gene TRBJ2-7; D remains ambiguous. The CDR3 spans 11 residues. Trimming pared 6 bases from V and 6 bases from J, leaving 9 bases between. In germline, CDR1 is KGHSH, CDR2 LQKENI. DNA for the CDR3: TGTGCCAGCTCTAGGGCCCTCGAGCAGTACTTC. It is translated as CASSRALEQYF.

This sequence joins TRBV5-1 and TRBJ2-1; unclear D gene. V was pared by 2 bases and J by 0 bases, with 15 bases between. The CDR3 has 17 residues. Germline CDR1 is SGHRS and CDR2 is YFSETQ. CDR3 DNA: TGCGCCAGCAGCTTTTTACCATCCATAGGCTCCTACAATGAGCAGTTCTTC. Its protein is CASSFLPSIGSYNEQFF.

This chain connects TRBV4-2 to TRBJ2-1; 8 bases fit TRBD2. Germline V lookup: CDR1 LGHNA, CDR2 YNFKEQ. There are 16 residues in the CDR3. With V trimmed by 1 base and J by 6 bases, 8 bases remained unmatched. The CDR3 coding sequence is TGTGCCAGCAGCCAAGTATCGGGAGGGCTGAGCAATGAGCAGTTCTTC. Protein: CASSQVSGGLSNEQFF.

CDR3 sequence reads: CASFLAGDGVDHEQFF. As DNA, the CDR3 is TGTGCCAGCTTCCTAGCGGGAGACGGAGTGGATCATGAGCAGTTCTTC. This chain uses TRBV10-3 with TRBJ2-1; TRBD2 agrees at 10 bases. The CDR3 is 16 amino acids. With 10 bases clipped from V and 8 bases from J, the junction kept 17 bases outside the gene matches. Per the germline V gene, CDR1 is ENHRY and CDR2 is SYGVKD.

This clone was recorded once. CDR3 nucleotide sequence: TGTGCCAGCAGCTTTCGCCGTTTTAAAAACATTCAGTACTTC. Protein product: CASSFRRFKNIQYF. The chain has TRBV5-8 and TRBJ2-4; the D is unclear. CDR3 length: 14 residues. Germline V gene data show CDR1 as SGHTS and CDR2 as YDEGEE. Trimming removed 2 bases from V and 4 bases from J, with 10 bases in between.

The V and J genes are TRBV30 and TRBJ1-3, with 7 nucleotides matching TRBD1. J lost 1 base, V lost 7 bases, and 7 bases had no gene match. This CDR3 is built from 14 residues. Germline V lookup: CDR1 GTSNPN, CDR2 SVGIG (reference sequence). The CDR3 loop reads CALERDRSGNTIYF. The CDR3 region has the DNA TGTGCCTTGGAACGGGACAGATCTGGAAACACCATATATTTT.

The chain has TRBV4-2 and TRBJ2-4; 10 bases match TRBD2. Germline assignment: CDR1 LGHNA and CDR2 YNFKEQ. V was clipped by 6 bases and J by 7 bases; unmatched bases: 9. The CDR3 runs 15 residues. The DNA for the CDR3 is TGTGCCAGCAGTCGGGAGCTAGCGGGGGCGAACATTCAGTACTTC. Its protein product is CASSRELAGANIQYF.

CDR3 protein: CASSLAGQATYEQYF. The CDR3 coding sequence is TGTGCCAGCAGCTTAGCGGGACAGGCAACCTACGAGCAGTACTTC. This chain connects TRBV7-8 to TRBJ2-7, with 8 bases identical to TRBD1. Per germline, CDR1 SGHVS and CDR2 FQNEAQ. CDR3 size: 15 residues. The V segment lost 0 bases and the J segment 2 bases; nucleotides outside the gene matches: 3. Supplemented by reference TRBV7-8 and TRBJ2-7, the full variable domain reads GAGVSQSPRYKVAKRGQDVALRCDPISGHVSLFWYQQALGQGPEFLTYFQNEAQLDKSGLPSDRFFAERPEGSVSTLKIQRTQQEDSAVYLCASSLAGQATYEQYFGPGTRLTVT.

The V and J genes are TRBV9 and TRBJ2-7; either TRBD1 or TRBD2 may fit D (5 bases each). CDR1 SGDLS and CDR2 YYNGEE come from the germline V gene. Trimming took off 4 bases at V and 2 bases at J, with 10 bases between the two ends. The CDR3 is 13 residues long. The CDR3 region is CASSKGPTYEQYF. The CDR3 DNA reads as TGTGCCAGCAGCAAGGGACCTACCTACGAGCAGTACTTC. The variable domain in full, completed from reference TRBV9 and TRBJ2-7, reads DSGVTQTPKHLITATGQRVTLRCSPRSGDLSVYWYQQSLDQGLQFLIQYYNGEERAKGNILERFSAQQFPDLHSELNLSSLELGDSALYFCASSKGPTYEQYFGPGTRLTVT.

The chain recombines TRBV6-5 with TRBJ2-3; tentatively, D is TRBD2 (5 bases). Trimming cost V 6 bases and J 6 bases, with 10 bases left between them. Germline V lookup: CDR1 MNHEY, CDR2 SVGAGI. The length of the CDR3 is 12 residues. The CDR3 is CASRPPGDTQYF. Written as DNA, the CDR3 is TGTGCCAGCAGACCCCCGGGGGATACGCAGTATTTT.

The chain links TRBV29-1 to TRBJ2-3; D might be TRBD1 or TRBD2, each matching 5 bases. The germline V gene has CDR1 SQVTM and CDR2 ANQGSEA. This CDR3 contains 13 residues. Trimming shortened V by 5 bases and J by 2 bases, and 11 bases separated the two germline ends. CDR3 sequence (DNA): TGCAGCGTTTCAGGGAGCATCACAGATACGCAGTATTTT. Translation: CSVSGSITDTQYF.

The chain joins TRBV6-5 to TRBJ1-5; TRBD1 matches 9 bases. Unmatched junction bases numbered 5, after V lost 5 bases and J lost 6 bases. The germline CDR1 and CDR2 sequences are MNHEY and SVGAGI. This CDR3 comprises 14 residues. CDR3 amino acids: CASSTGGDGQPQHF. CDR3 DNA sequence: TGTGCCAGCAGTACAGGGGGCGATGGTCAGCCCCAGCATTTT.

This clone appeared once. V gene TRBV11-3 combines with J gene TRBJ2-1; 8 positions agree with TRBD1. This CDR3 contains 16 residues. V lost 2 bases, J lost 0 bases, and 3 bases stayed unmatched. Germline CDR1 reads SGHNT; CDR2 reads YENEEA. CDR3 in DNA: TGTGCCAGCAGCTTAAGTACAGGGGGCTCCTACAATGAGCAGTTCTTC. Amino acid sequence: CASSLSTGGSYNEQFF.

This chain connects TRBV19 to TRBJ1-3; D gene ambiguous. The germline gives CDR1 LNHDA, CDR2 SQIVND (reference sequence). CDR3 size: 13 residues. V lost 10 bases and J 0 bases, leaving 10 bases between the germline ends. The CDR3 loop is CATHPDSGNTIYF. In DNA, the CDR3 is TGTGCCACTCACCCCGACTCTGGAAACACCATATATTTT.